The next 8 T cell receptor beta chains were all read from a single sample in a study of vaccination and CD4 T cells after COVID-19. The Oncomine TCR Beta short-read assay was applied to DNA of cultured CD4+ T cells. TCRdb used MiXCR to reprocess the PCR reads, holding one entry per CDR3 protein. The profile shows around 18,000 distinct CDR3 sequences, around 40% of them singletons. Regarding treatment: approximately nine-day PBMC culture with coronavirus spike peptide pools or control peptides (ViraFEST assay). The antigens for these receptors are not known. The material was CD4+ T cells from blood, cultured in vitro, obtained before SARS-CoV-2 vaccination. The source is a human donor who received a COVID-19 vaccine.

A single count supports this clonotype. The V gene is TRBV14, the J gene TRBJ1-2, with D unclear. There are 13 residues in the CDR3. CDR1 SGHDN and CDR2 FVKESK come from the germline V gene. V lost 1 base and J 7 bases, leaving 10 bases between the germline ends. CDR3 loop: CASSQVDRAGYTF. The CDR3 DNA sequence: TGTGCCAGCAGCCAAGTCGATAGAGCTGGCTACACCTTC.

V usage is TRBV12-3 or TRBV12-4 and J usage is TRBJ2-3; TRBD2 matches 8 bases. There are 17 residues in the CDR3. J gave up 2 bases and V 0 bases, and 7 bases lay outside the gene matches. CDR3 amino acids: CASSLAIGRGDTDTQYF. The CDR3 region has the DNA TGTGCCAGCAGTTTAGCGATTGGGCGGGGGGACACAGATACGCAGTATTTT.

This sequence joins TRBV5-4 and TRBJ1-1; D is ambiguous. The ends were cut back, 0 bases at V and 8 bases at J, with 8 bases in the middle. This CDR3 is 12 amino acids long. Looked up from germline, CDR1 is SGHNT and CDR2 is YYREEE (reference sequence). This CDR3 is CASSLDRVEAFF. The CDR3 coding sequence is TGTGCCAGCAGCTTGGACAGAGTAGAAGCTTTCTTT.

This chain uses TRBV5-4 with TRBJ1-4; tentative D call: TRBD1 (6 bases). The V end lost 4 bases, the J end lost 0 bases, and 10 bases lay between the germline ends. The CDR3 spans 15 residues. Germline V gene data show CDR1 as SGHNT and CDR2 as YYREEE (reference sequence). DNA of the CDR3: TGTGCCAGCAGCCGGTCAGGGGCAACTAATGAAAAACTGTTTTTT. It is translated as CASSRSGATNEKLFF. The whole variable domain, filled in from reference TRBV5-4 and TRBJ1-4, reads ETGVTQSPTHLIKTRGQQVTLRCSSQSGHNTVSWYQQALGQGPQFIFQYYREEENGRGNFPPRFSGLQFPNYSSELNVNALELDDSALYLCASSRSGATNEKLFFGSGTQLSVL.

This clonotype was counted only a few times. Here the CDR3 reads CASSDTTGGIGHEQYF. CDR3 in DNA: TGTGCCAGCAGTGACACCACAGGGGGCATTGGACACGAGCAGTACTTC. This chain joins TRBV6-4 and TRBJ2-7; TRBD1 agrees at 9 bases. With 2 bases clipped from V and 5 bases from J, the junction kept 10 bases outside the gene matches. The CDR3 has 16 amino acids. The V gene's germline CDR1 is MRHNA and CDR2 SNTAGT.

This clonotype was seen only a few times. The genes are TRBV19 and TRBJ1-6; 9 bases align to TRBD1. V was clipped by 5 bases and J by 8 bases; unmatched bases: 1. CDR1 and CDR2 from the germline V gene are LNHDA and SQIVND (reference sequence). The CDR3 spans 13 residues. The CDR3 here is CASSDRGYSPLHF. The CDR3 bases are TGTGCCAGTAGTGACAGGGGGTATTCACCCCTCCACTTT.

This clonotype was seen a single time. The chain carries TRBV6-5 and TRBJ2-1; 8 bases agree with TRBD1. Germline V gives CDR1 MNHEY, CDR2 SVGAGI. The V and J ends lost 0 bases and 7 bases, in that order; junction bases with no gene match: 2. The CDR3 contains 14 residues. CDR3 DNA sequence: TGTGCCAGCAGTTACTCCACAGGGGGAAATGAGCAGTTCTTC. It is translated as CASSYSTGGNEQFF.

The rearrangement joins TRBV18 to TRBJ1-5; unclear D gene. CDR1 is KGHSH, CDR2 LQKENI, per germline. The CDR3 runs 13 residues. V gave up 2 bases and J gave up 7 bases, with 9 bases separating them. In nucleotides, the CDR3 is TGTGCCAGCTCACCAGGGAGGGAACAGCCCCAGCATTTT. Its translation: CASSPGREQPQHF.